These T cell receptor beta chains were read from a single sample in a study. Using its own MiXCR run on the RT-PCR reads, TCRdb lists one record per CDR3 protein. The top ten hold roughly 3.9% of the sample, which has almost 700,000 distinct CDR3 sequences, approximately 15% seen once. Sequencing used memory CD4+ T cells from blood. The receptors shown here come from a female donor in good health, serving as a healthy control. CDR3s include the opening cysteine and the closing phenylalanine or tryptophan. Fields, in order: V gene, J gene, D gene, clone size, CDR3 protein, CDR3 DNA. D genes are given only for firm matches. Clone size is given for some rows only: seen once, a few or many times, or a class if the clone is expanded.

v_call: TRBV5-8; j_call: TRBJ2-7; d_call: TRBD1; clone_size: few; cdr3_aa: CASSVDRTGAGQYF; cdr3_nt: TGTGCCAGCAGCGTGGACAGGACCGGGGCGGGGCAGTACTTC
v_call: TRBV7-3; j_call: TRBJ2-1; d_call: -; clone_size: -; cdr3_aa: CASSIPRGEGNEQFF; cdr3_nt: TGTGCCAGCAGCATCCCTAGGGGAGAAGGAAATGAGCAGTTCTTC
v_call: TRBV5-1; j_call: TRBJ1-5; d_call: TRBD1; clone_size: many; cdr3_aa: CASSLQTGDGQPQHF; cdr3_nt: TGCGCCAGCAGCTTGCAGACAGGGGATGGTCAGCCCCAGCATTTT
v_call: TRBV7-2; j_call: TRBJ1-2; d_call: -; clone_size: -; cdr3_aa: CASSLGGERGYTF; cdr3_nt: TGTGCCAGCAGTCTCGGGGGGGAGCGTGGCTACACCTTC
v_call: TRBV5-1; j_call: TRBJ2-6; d_call: -; clone_size: few; cdr3_aa: CASSSTERSGANVLTF; cdr3_nt: TGCGCCAGCAGCTCTACGGAACGCTCTGGGGCCAACGTCCTGACTTTC
v_call: TRBV27; j_call: TRBJ1-1; d_call: -; clone_size: few; cdr3_aa: CASSSSIDRNTEAFF; cdr3_nt: TGTGCCAGCAGTTCCTCCATCGACAGGAACACTGAAGCTTTCTTT
v_call: TRBV10-3; j_call: TRBJ2-2; d_call: TRBD2; clone_size: -; cdr3_aa: CAILKSGTRGGELFF; cdr3_nt: TGTGCCATCCTTAAATCAGGGACTAGGGGCGGGGAGCTGTTTTTT
v_call: TRBV5-5; j_call: TRBJ2-2; d_call: -; clone_size: few; cdr3_aa: CASSFSGTPTAGELFF; cdr3_nt: TGTGCCAGCAGCTTTTCCGGGACACCCACGGCCGGGGAGCTGTTTTTT
v_call: TRBV6-2/TRBV6-3; j_call: TRBJ1-1; d_call: TRBD1; clone_size: few; cdr3_aa: CASNTGDGMNTEAFF; cdr3_nt: TGTGCCAGCAATACAGGGGATGGCATGAACACTGAAGCTTTCTTT
v_call: TRBV5-1; j_call: TRBJ2-3; d_call: -; clone_size: few; cdr3_aa: CASRPTGEGTDTQYF; cdr3_nt: TGCGCCAGCCGTCCGACGGGAGAGGGTACAGATACGCAGTATTTT
v_call: TRBV6-1; j_call: TRBJ2-5; d_call: -; clone_size: many; cdr3_aa: CASSASGAGQETQYF; cdr3_nt: TGTGCCAGCAGTGCATCGGGGGCTGGCCAAGAGACCCAGTACTTC
v_call: TRBV10-3; j_call: TRBJ2-3; d_call: TRBD1; clone_size: -; cdr3_aa: CAISGSLTGASTDTQYF; cdr3_nt: TGTGCCATCAGTGGTTCTTTGACAGGGGCTAGCACAGATACGCAGTATTTT
v_call: TRBV12-3/TRBV12-4; j_call: TRBJ2-3; d_call: TRBD1; clone_size: few; cdr3_aa: CASSFRQGYTDTQYF; cdr3_nt: TGTGCCAGCAGTTTTAGACAGGGTTACACAGATACGCAGTATTTT
v_call: TRBV15; j_call: TRBJ1-5; d_call: -; clone_size: many; cdr3_aa: CATSRDRMSNQPQHF; cdr3_nt: TGTGCCACCAGCAGAGATCGGATGAGCAATCAGCCCCAGCATTTT
v_call: TRBV6-2/TRBV6-3; j_call: TRBJ1-5; d_call: -; clone_size: few; cdr3_aa: CASSYRQTDQPQHF; cdr3_nt: TGTGCCAGCAGTTACAGGCAGACCGATCAGCCCCAGCATTTT
v_call: TRBV12-3/TRBV12-4; j_call: TRBJ1-4; d_call: TRBD1; clone_size: -; cdr3_aa: CASTPTGGREKLFF; cdr3_nt: TGTGCCAGCACCCCGACAGGGGGACGGGAAAAACTGTTTTTT
v_call: TRBV7-9; j_call: TRBJ1-2; d_call: TRBD1; clone_size: few; cdr3_aa: CASTLMTGAGYTF; cdr3_nt: TGTGCCAGCACCCTAATGACAGGGGCTGGCTACACCTTC
v_call: TRBV20-1; j_call: TRBJ1-5; d_call: TRBD1; clone_size: many; cdr3_aa: CSATQQGNNQPQHF; cdr3_nt: TGCAGTGCTACCCAACAGGGGAACAATCAGCCCCAGCATTTT
v_call: TRBV6-5; j_call: TRBJ1-5; d_call: -; clone_size: many; cdr3_aa: CASSYTKSQPQHF; cdr3_nt: TGTGCCAGCAGTTACACAAAGTCACAGCCCCAGCATTTT
v_call: TRBV20-1; j_call: TRBJ2-4; d_call: TRBD2; clone_size: -; cdr3_aa: CSARGLADIAKNIQYF; cdr3_nt: TGCAGTGCTAGGGGACTAGCGGACATAGCCAAAAACATTCAGTACTTC
v_call: TRBV11-3; j_call: TRBJ1-1; d_call: -; clone_size: few; cdr3_aa: CASSAAGGAGRAFF; cdr3_nt: TGTGCCAGCAGCGCTGCCGGGGGCGCGGGAAGAGCTTTCTTT
v_call: TRBV20-1; j_call: TRBJ2-7; d_call: TRBD1; clone_size: many; cdr3_aa: CSAPDRGLGEQYF; cdr3_nt: TGCAGTGCCCCGGACAGGGGGCTTGGTGAGCAGTACTTC
v_call: TRBV20-1; j_call: TRBJ2-3; d_call: TRBD2; clone_size: -; cdr3_aa: CSAGSGRRSTDTQYF; cdr3_nt: TGCAGTGCTGGTAGCGGGAGGCGGAGCACAGATACGCAGTATTTT
v_call: TRBV7-2; j_call: TRBJ2-3; d_call: -; clone_size: many; cdr3_aa: CASSLAHAATDTQYF; cdr3_nt: TGTGCCAGCAGCTTAGCCCATGCGGCCACAGATACGCAGTATTTT
v_call: TRBV6-2/TRBV6-3; j_call: TRBJ2-7; d_call: TRBD1; clone_size: -; cdr3_aa: CASSPPSGTGNYEQYF; cdr3_nt: TGTGCCAGCAGCCCCCCCTCCGGGACAGGGAACTACGAGCAGTACTTC
v_call: TRBV28; j_call: TRBJ2-4; d_call: -; clone_size: -; cdr3_aa: CASVLAGFLAKNIQYF; cdr3_nt: TGTGCCAGCGTCCTGGCGGGGTTTTTAGCCAAAAACATTCAGTACTTC
v_call: TRBV29-1; j_call: TRBJ1-1; d_call: -; clone_size: -; cdr3_aa: CSGSGGPRPEAFF; cdr3_nt: TGCAGCGGCTCGGGGGGCCCAAGACCTGAAGCTTTCTTT
v_call: TRBV24-1; j_call: TRBJ2-1; d_call: -; clone_size: -; cdr3_aa: CATSDRRRSGSYNEQFF; cdr3_nt: TGTGCCACCAGCGACCGGCGAAGGTCGGGGAGCTACAATGAGCAGTTCTTC
v_call: TRBV29-1; j_call: TRBJ2-7; d_call: -; clone_size: many; cdr3_aa: CSVEAGRGPSYEQYF; cdr3_nt: TGCAGCGTTGAAGCGGGCAGGGGCCCTTCCTACGAGCAGTACTTC
v_call: TRBV12-3/TRBV12-4; j_call: TRBJ2-7; d_call: -; clone_size: -; cdr3_aa: CASSPSVQDYEQYF; cdr3_nt: TGTGCCAGCAGTCCGTCCGTGCAGGACTACGAGCAGTACTTC
v_call: TRBV18; j_call: TRBJ1-1; d_call: -; clone_size: -; cdr3_aa: CASSPLPGHPNTEAFF; cdr3_nt: TGTGCCAGCTCACCGCTCCCGGGACACCCGAACACTGAAGCTTTCTTT
v_call: TRBV20-1; j_call: TRBJ2-5; d_call: TRBD2; clone_size: few; cdr3_aa: CSVTTSNYQETQYF; cdr3_nt: TGCAGTGTTACGACTAGCAACTACCAAGAGACCCAGTACTTC
v_call: TRBV20-1; j_call: TRBJ2-7; d_call: -; clone_size: few; cdr3_aa: CSALPPDPYEQYF; cdr3_nt: TGCAGTGCCCTCCCTCCGGACCCCTACGAGCAGTACTTC
v_call: TRBV7-9; j_call: TRBJ2-1; d_call: TRBD2; clone_size: -; cdr3_aa: CASTFAGLAGGGSYNEQFF; cdr3_nt: TGTGCCAGCACCTTTGCCGGGCTAGCGGGAGGAGGTTCCTACAATGAGCAGTTCTTC
v_call: TRBV5-1; j_call: TRBJ1-6; d_call: TRBD1; clone_size: many; cdr3_aa: CASSATTGSNSPLHF; cdr3_nt: TGCGCCAGCAGCGCAACGACAGGGAGCAATTCACCCCTCCACTTT
v_call: TRBV12-3/TRBV12-4; j_call: TRBJ2-1; d_call: TRBD1; clone_size: many; cdr3_aa: CASSFGGQTNEQFF; cdr3_nt: TGTGCCAGCAGTTTTGGGGGACAGACCAATGAGCAGTTCTTC
v_call: TRBV10-3; j_call: TRBJ2-1; d_call: -; clone_size: few; cdr3_aa: CAISESGVEQFF; cdr3_nt: TGTGCCATCAGTGAGTCGGGGGTTGAGCAGTTCTTC
v_call: TRBV29-1; j_call: TRBJ1-1; d_call: TRBD1; clone_size: -; cdr3_aa: CSVASRRGTGGSEAFF; cdr3_nt: TGCAGCGTTGCTTCCCGGAGGGGGACAGGGGGCTCTGAAGCTTTCTTT
v_call: TRBV29-1; j_call: TRBJ2-3; d_call: -; clone_size: many; cdr3_aa: CSVVTREGVDTQYF; cdr3_nt: TGCAGCGTTGTAACCAGGGAGGGGGTCGATACGCAGTATTTT
v_call: TRBV10-3; j_call: TRBJ1-1; d_call: -; clone_size: -; cdr3_aa: CAIRKDFTEAFF; cdr3_nt: TGTGCCATCAGAAAGGACTTCACTGAAGCTTTCTTT
v_call: TRBV4-1; j_call: TRBJ2-7; d_call: TRBD1; clone_size: few; cdr3_aa: CASSQFLDRGPPLEQYF; cdr3_nt: TGCGCCAGCAGCCAATTTCTAGACAGGGGCCCTCCCCTCGAGCAGTACTTC
v_call: TRBV12-3/TRBV12-4; j_call: TRBJ1-5; d_call: -; clone_size: many; cdr3_aa: CASSLAPWRGQPQHF; cdr3_nt: TGTGCCAGCAGTTTAGCGCCCTGGCGAGGCCAGCCCCAGCATTTT
v_call: TRBV18; j_call: TRBJ2-7; d_call: TRBD2; clone_size: -; cdr3_aa: CASSPPSSGSHEQYF; cdr3_nt: TGTGCCAGCTCACCACCGTCTAGCGGGAGCCACGAGCAGTACTTC
v_call: TRBV20-1; j_call: TRBJ1-6; d_call: TRBD1; clone_size: few; cdr3_aa: CSASGRGNSPLHF; cdr3_nt: TGCAGTGCTAGCGGCAGGGGGAATTCACCCCTCCACTTT
v_call: TRBV10-3; j_call: TRBJ2-6; d_call: -; clone_size: few; cdr3_aa: CATGPGSGANVLTF; cdr3_nt: TGTGCCACCGGACCTGGCTCTGGGGCCAACGTCCTGACTTTC
v_call: TRBV9; j_call: TRBJ2-2; d_call: -; clone_size: few; cdr3_aa: CASSVGAGLETGELFF; cdr3_nt: TGTGCCAGCAGCGTAGGAGCAGGGTTAGAGACCGGGGAGCTGTTTTTT